These T cell receptor beta chains were read from a single sample in a study of OX40 agonist ivuxolimab in advanced cancers. TCRdb's table, derived via immunoSEQ multiplex PCR, lists solely in-frame clones and lacks some. The data show about 150,000 clones, approximately 94% seen once. The sample consisted of CD4+ or CD8+ T cells sorted from blood, taken in a trial of the OX40 agonist ivuxolimab. Receptor source: an adult with an advanced solid tumor such as melanoma, head and neck, liver or kidney cancer. Each CDR3 is given with its conserved first and last residue. A D gene is named only where the DNA matches it firmly. Rows give clone size only sometimes, using once, few, many, or a class for an expanded clone.

d_gene: -; abundance: -; v_gene: TRBV5-1; j_gene: TRBJ1-5; CDR3aa: CASSYGPNQPQHF; CDR3nt: TGCGCCAGCAGCTACGGACCCAATCAGCCCCAGCATTTT
d_gene: TRBD1; abundance: -; v_gene: TRBV9; j_gene: TRBJ1-1; CDR3aa: CASSALQGTEAFF; CDR3nt: TGTGCCAGCAGCGCCTTACAGGGGACTGAAGCTTTCTTT
d_gene: TRBD2; abundance: -; v_gene: TRBV4-1; j_gene: TRBJ2-3; CDR3aa: CASSQSKLAGITDTQYF; CDR3nt: TGCGCCAGCAGCCAAAGTAAGCTAGCGGGGATTACAGATACGCAGTATTTT
d_gene: -; abundance: -; v_gene: TRBV7-8; j_gene: TRBJ1-1; CDR3aa: CASSLAGAGSTEAFF; CDR3nt: TGTGCCAGCAGCTTAGCGGGTGCAGGGTCCACTGAAGCTTTCTTT
d_gene: -; abundance: once; v_gene: TRBV21-1; j_gene: TRBJ1-2; CDR3aa: CASSKVGDKQSYGYTF; CDR3nt: TGTGCCAGCAGCAAAGTAGGCGACAAGCAGAGCTATGGCTACACCTTC
d_gene: -; abundance: once; v_gene: TRBV5-6; j_gene: TRBJ2-2; CDR3aa: CASSFVGRNTGELFF; CDR3nt: TGTGCCAGCAGCTTCGTAGGAAGGAACACCGGGGAGCTGTTTTTT
d_gene: TRBD2; abundance: -; v_gene: TRBV7-3; j_gene: TRBJ2-2; CDR3aa: CASSLNGLAGTNTGELFF; CDR3nt: TGTGCCAGCAGCTTAAATGGACTAGCGGGAACGAACACCGGGGAGCTGTTTTTT
d_gene: -; abundance: -; v_gene: TRBV7-9; j_gene: TRBJ1-5; CDR3aa: CASSAQGGNQPQHF; CDR3nt: TGTGCCAGCAGCGCCCAGGGTGGCAATCAGCCCCAGCATTTT
d_gene: -; abundance: once; v_gene: TRBV6-5; j_gene: TRBJ2-5; CDR3aa: CASSPTNQETQYF; CDR3nt: TGTGCCAGCAGCCCTACTAACCAAGAGACCCAGTACTTC
d_gene: -; abundance: -; v_gene: TRBV4-3; j_gene: TRBJ1-4; CDR3aa: CASSQDHYRTENEKLFF; CDR3nt: TGCGCCAGCAGCCAAGATCACTACCGGACGGAGAATGAAAAACTGTTTTTT
d_gene: TRBD2; abundance: -; v_gene: TRBV5-1; j_gene: TRBJ2-7; CDR3aa: CASSFLTSGTYEQYF; CDR3nt: TGCGCCAGCAGCTTTCTCACTAGCGGGACCTACGAGCAGTACTTC
d_gene: TRBD1; abundance: -; v_gene: TRBV5-4; j_gene: TRBJ1-1; CDR3aa: CASSPEDRALNTEAFF; CDR3nt: TGTGCCAGCAGCCCGGAGGACAGGGCCCTGAACACTGAAGCTTTCTTT
d_gene: -; abundance: -; v_gene: TRBV7-2; j_gene: TRBJ1-4; CDR3aa: CASSLYQGQNEKLFF; CDR3nt: TGTGCCAGCAGCTTGTATCAGGGGCAGAATGAAAAACTGTTTTTT
d_gene: -; abundance: once; v_gene: TRBV11-2; j_gene: TRBJ2-7; CDR3aa: CASSLARPYEQYF; CDR3nt: TGTGCCAGCAGCTTAGCCAGACCCTACGAGCAGTACTTC
d_gene: TRBD1; abundance: -; v_gene: TRBV28; j_gene: TRBJ1-1; CDR3aa: CASSLNPGQGGNTEAFF; CDR3nt: TGTGCCAGCAGTTTAAACCCGGGACAGGGGGGGAACACTGAAGCTTTCTTT
d_gene: TRBD1; abundance: -; v_gene: TRBV7-3; j_gene: TRBJ2-7; CDR3aa: CASSRDRANHEQYF; CDR3nt: TGTGCCAGCAGCCGGGACAGGGCGAACCACGAGCAGTACTTC
d_gene: -; abundance: -; v_gene: TRBV5-4; j_gene: TRBJ1-1; CDR3aa: CASSLGGEGPEAFF; CDR3nt: TGTGCCAGCAGCTTGGGGGGGGAAGGACCTGAAGCTTTCTTT
d_gene: -; abundance: -; v_gene: TRBV10-1; j_gene: TRBJ1-1; CDR3aa: CASSEPGRKEAFF; CDR3nt: TGCGCCAGCAGTGAGCCTGGACGGAAAGAAGCTTTCTTT
d_gene: TRBD1; abundance: -; v_gene: TRBV29-1; j_gene: TRBJ2-7; CDR3aa: CSVIRDRNSYEQYF; CDR3nt: TGCAGCGTTATCCGGGACAGGAACTCCTACGAGCAGTACTTC
d_gene: -; abundance: -; v_gene: TRBV7-9; j_gene: TRBJ2-1; CDR3aa: CASSLRSGVGRQFF; CDR3nt: TGTGCCAGCAGCTTACGCAGCGGAGTAGGGAGGCAGTTCTTC
d_gene: -; abundance: -; v_gene: TRBV12-5; j_gene: TRBJ1-1; CDR3aa: CASGLLTPTEAFF; CDR3nt: TGTGCTAGTGGTTTGCTTACGCCCACTGAAGCTTTCTTT
d_gene: TRBD1; abundance: -; v_gene: TRBV6-1; j_gene: TRBJ1-3; CDR3aa: CASSALGQGMSGNTIYF; CDR3nt: TGTGCCAGCAGTGCCCTAGGACAGGGGATGTCAGGAAACACCATATATTTT
d_gene: -; abundance: -; v_gene: TRBV11-2; j_gene: TRBJ1-2; CDR3aa: CASSPSGPVGYTF; CDR3nt: TGTGCCAGCAGCCCCTCAGGACCAGTAGGCTACACCTTC
d_gene: TRBD2; abundance: -; v_gene: TRBV18; j_gene: TRBJ2-7; CDR3aa: CASSPITSGSYEQYF; CDR3nt: TGTGCCAGCTCACCAATCACTAGCGGGAGCTACGAGCAGTACTTC
d_gene: -; abundance: -; v_gene: TRBV27; j_gene: TRBJ2-1; CDR3aa: CASVSGRGGHEQFF; CDR3nt: TGTGCCAGCGTCAGCGGTAGGGGCGGCCATGAGCAGTTCTTC
d_gene: -; abundance: -; v_gene: TRBV4-1; j_gene: TRBJ1-5; CDR3aa: CASSQVGQANQPQHF; CDR3nt: TGCGCCAGCAGCCAAGTGGGGCAGGCCAATCAGCCCCAGCATTTT
d_gene: TRBD2; abundance: -; v_gene: TRBV10-3; j_gene: TRBJ2-5; CDR3aa: CAISPGTSGETQYF; CDR3nt: TGTGCCATCAGTCCCGGGACTAGCGGGGAGACCCAGTACTTC
d_gene: TRBD1; abundance: -; v_gene: TRBV7-2; j_gene: TRBJ2-5; CDR3aa: CASSLAGTEETQYF; CDR3nt: TGTGCCAGCAGCTTAGCCGGGACAGAAGAGACCCAGTACTTC
d_gene: TRBD1; abundance: -; v_gene: TRBV5-4; j_gene: TRBJ2-3; CDR3aa: CASRLTGTSTDTQYF; CDR3nt: TGTGCCAGCAGGTTGACAGGGACAAGCACAGATACGCAGTATTTT
d_gene: TRBD2; abundance: -; v_gene: TRBV11-1; j_gene: TRBJ2-1; CDR3aa: CASSLGSRLAGGPPYEQFF; CDR3nt: TGTGCCAGCAGCTTAGGCTCTAGGCTAGCGGGAGGTCCCCCCTATGAGCAGTTCTTC
d_gene: TRBD2; abundance: once; v_gene: TRBV10-3; j_gene: TRBJ2-2; CDR3aa: CAISPPTSGTTGELFF; CDR3nt: TGTGCCATCAGTCCTCCGACTAGCGGGACCACCGGGGAGCTGTTTTTT
d_gene: TRBD2; abundance: -; v_gene: TRBV5-8; j_gene: TRBJ2-1; CDR3aa: CASSRGLAGGPVNEQFF; CDR3nt: TGTGCCAGCAGCCGGGGACTAGCGGGGGGGCCGGTGAATGAGCAGTTCTTC
d_gene: -; abundance: -; v_gene: TRBV6-5; j_gene: TRBJ1-2; CDR3aa: CASSYSRTVNYGYTF; CDR3nt: TGTGCCAGCAGTTACTCGAGGACAGTTAACTATGGCTACACCTTC
d_gene: TRBD2; abundance: -; v_gene: TRBV18; j_gene: TRBJ2-5; CDR3aa: CASSLWTSGSQETQYF; CDR3nt: TGTGCCAGCTCACTCTGGACTAGCGGGAGTCAAGAGACCCAGTACTTC
d_gene: -; abundance: -; v_gene: TRBV28; j_gene: TRBJ1-2; CDR3aa: CASSLLGGYTF; CDR3nt: TGTGCCAGCAGTTTATTGGGTGGCTACACCTTC
d_gene: -; abundance: -; v_gene: TRBV7-6; j_gene: TRBJ2-5; CDR3aa: CASSLVKETQYF; CDR3nt: TGTGCCAGCAGCTTAGTAAAAGAGACCCAGTACTTC
d_gene: -; abundance: -; v_gene: TRBV7-2; j_gene: TRBJ1-1; CDR3aa: CASSFTGNTEAFF; CDR3nt: TGTGCCAGCAGCTTCACAGGGAACACTGAAGCTTTCTTT
d_gene: TRBD2; abundance: -; v_gene: TRBV7-2; j_gene: TRBJ2-2; CDR3aa: CASSFGLAGGGELFF; CDR3nt: TGTGCCAGCAGCTTCGGACTAGCGGGGGGCGGGGAGCTGTTTTTT
d_gene: TRBD1; abundance: once; v_gene: TRBV5-1; j_gene: TRBJ2-3; CDR3aa: CASSFRTGGSTDTQYF; CDR3nt: TGCGCCAGCAGCTTCCGAACAGGGGGATCTACAGATACGCAGTATTTT
d_gene: -; abundance: -; v_gene: TRBV7-2; j_gene: TRBJ2-7; CDR3aa: CASSVSYEQYF; CDR3nt: TGTGCCAGCAGCGTCTCCTACGAGCAGTACTTC
d_gene: -; abundance: once; v_gene: TRBV18; j_gene: TRBJ1-4; CDR3aa: CASSREAFNEKLFF; CDR3nt: TGTGCCAGCTCACGTGAGGCCTTCAATGAAAAACTGTTTTTT
d_gene: TRBD1; abundance: -; v_gene: TRBV2; j_gene: TRBJ1-3; CDR3aa: CASRGQGYAIYF; CDR3nt: TGTGCCAGCAGAGGACAGGGTTATGCCATATATTTT
d_gene: TRBD1; abundance: -; v_gene: TRBV4-3; j_gene: TRBJ2-2; CDR3aa: CASSQRAGTGGNGELFF; CDR3nt: TGCGCCAGCAGCCAAAGAGCCGGGACAGGGGGCAACGGGGAGCTGTTTTTT
d_gene: -; abundance: -; v_gene: TRBV6-5; j_gene: TRBJ1-4; CDR3aa: CASSYSKTNEKLFF; CDR3nt: TGTGCCAGCAGTTACAGCAAAACTAATGAAAAACTGTTTTTT
d_gene: TRBD2; abundance: -; v_gene: TRBV18; j_gene: TRBJ2-7; CDR3aa: CASSPPGGTYEQYF; CDR3nt: TGTGCCAGCTCACCACCGGGGGGGACCTACGAGCAGTACTTC
d_gene: -; abundance: -; v_gene: TRBV27; j_gene: TRBJ1-1; CDR3aa: CASTQTRDTEAFF; CDR3nt: TGTGCCAGCACCCAGACCCGGGACACTGAAGCTTTCTTT
d_gene: -; abundance: -; v_gene: TRBV5-1; j_gene: TRBJ1-5; CDR3aa: CASSLETGQPQHF; CDR3nt: TGCGCCAGCAGCTTGGAAACGGGTCAGCCCCAGCATTTT
d_gene: -; abundance: -; v_gene: TRBV6-5; j_gene: TRBJ1-5; CDR3aa: CASRDRGAHQHF; CDR3nt: TGTGCCAGCAGAGATAGGGGTGCCCACCAGCATTTT
d_gene: -; abundance: -; v_gene: TRBV5-4; j_gene: TRBJ2-7; CDR3aa: CASSLYRGAIPSYEQYF; CDR3nt: TGTGCCAGCAGCTTGTATCGGGGGGCGATCCCCTCCTACGAGCAGTACTTC
d_gene: -; abundance: -; v_gene: TRBV6-5; j_gene: TRBJ1-1; CDR3aa: CASTTREEITEAFF; CDR3nt: TGTGCCAGCACCACACGGGAGGAAATTACTGAAGCTTTCTTT
d_gene: -; abundance: -; v_gene: TRBV10-3; j_gene: TRBJ2-7; CDR3aa: CAIGQKTYEQYF; CDR3nt: TGTGCCATCGGACAGAAAACCTACGAGCAGTACTTC
d_gene: -; abundance: -; v_gene: TRBV20-1; j_gene: TRBJ2-3; CDR3aa: CSASGRDTQYF; CDR3nt: TGCAGTGCTAGCGGCCGGGATACGCAGTATTTT
d_gene: -; abundance: -; v_gene: TRBV9; j_gene: TRBJ2-7; CDR3aa: CASSVSLGAYYEQYF; CDR3nt: TGTGCCAGCAGCGTAAGCCTAGGGGCGTACTACGAGCAGTACTTC
d_gene: TRBD2; abundance: -; v_gene: TRBV7-2; j_gene: TRBJ2-3; CDR3aa: CASSPRLAGGTDTQYF; CDR3nt: TGTGCCAGCAGCCCCAGACTAGCGGGGGGGACAGATACGCAGTATTTT
d_gene: -; abundance: -; v_gene: TRBV27; j_gene: TRBJ2-7; CDR3aa: CASSLGWAGSDEQYF; CDR3nt: TGTGCCAGCAGTTTAGGGTGGGCAGGGAGCGACGAGCAGTACTTC
d_gene: -; abundance: -; v_gene: TRBV6-5; j_gene: TRBJ2-7; CDR3aa: CASSYSAGAYYEQYF; CDR3nt: TGTGCCAGCAGTTACTCGGCGGGGGCATACTACGAGCAGTACTTC
d_gene: TRBD2; abundance: -; v_gene: TRBV18; j_gene: TRBJ2-1; CDR3aa: CASSPPGLADNEQFF; CDR3nt: TGTGCCAGCTCACCACCAGGACTAGCGGACAATGAGCAGTTCTTC